The 8 T cell receptor beta chains in this list originate from one sample, sequenced in a study of identical twins (dated by TCRdb to about 2016). Receptors were amplified or captured by 5' RACE. Sequenced on an Illumina HiSeq 2000. The public reads were quality trimmed at Q25 with fastp and then assembled into clones with MiXCR by TCRdb, keeping productive beta chains. Every CDR3 protein is listed once, alongside the most common genes and DNA of its rows. A total of some 1,600,000 distinct CDR3 sequences appear in this sample, around a third of them only once. Roughly 0.3% of the sample rests with the top ten. Material for sequencing was cord blood. Receptors were obtained from a newborn girl in good health.

The chain carries TRBV2 and TRBJ1-1, with D hard to call. The ends were cut back, 7 bases at V and 0 bases at J, with 9 bases in the middle. Germline V CDR1 and CDR2: SNHLY, FYNNEI. The CDR3 length is 13 residues. CDR3 nucleotide sequence: TGTGCCAGCAATCTGGGGATGAACACTGAAGCTTTCTTT. As protein: CASNLGMNTEAFF. The full variable domain, its missing parts supplied by reference TRBV2 and TRBJ1-1, is EPEVTQTPSHQVTQMGQEVILRCVPISNHLYFYWYRQILGQKVEFLVSFYNNEISEKSEIFDDQFSVERPDGSNFTLKIRSTKLEDSAMYFCASNLGMNTEAFFGQGTRLTVV.

This clonotype has just a few counts. J is TRBJ1-2 and V is TRBV4-2; a possible D gene is TRBD1 (6 bases). Trimming cost V 4 bases and J 4 bases, with 16 bases left between them. The germline V gene has CDR1 LGHNA and CDR2 YNFKEQ. This CDR3 contains 15 residues. In DNA, the CDR3 is TGTGCCAGCAGCCCCCAAACCACAGGGTCCTATGGCTACACCTTC. Translating gives CASSPQTTGSYGYTF.

The chain combines TRBV5-1 with TRBJ1-1, with a possible D match to TRBD1 (5 bases). The CDR3 covers 16 residues. Trimming cost V 5 bases and J 3 bases, with 20 bases left between them. Germline V gene sequence: CDR1 SGHRS, CDR2 YFSETQ. CDR3 nucleotides: TGCGCCAGCAGTGGGACTAGCGGGGGATCCTACACTGAAGCTTTCTTT. Translation gives CASSGTSGGSYTEAFF.

This clonotype occurred a few times. The V gene is TRBV20-1, the J gene TRBJ1-6; D call uncertain. Germline lookup yields CDR1 DFQATT and CDR2 SNEGSKA (reference sequence). V was shortened by 3 bases and J by 0 bases, with 12 bases between the two germline ends. The CDR3 has 16 residues. Written as DNA, the CDR3 is TGCAGTGCTAGGGACGGGCTGAGCTCCTATAATTCACCCCTCCACTTT. Translated, it gives CSARDGLSSYNSPLHF.

This clonotype occurred a few times. The chain uses TRBV11-2 and TRBJ2-3; D is unclear. From germline, CDR1 is SGHAT and CDR2 FQNNGV. V was clipped by 1 base and J by 0 bases, with 17 bases between them. The length of the CDR3 is 18 residues. As DNA, the CDR3 is TGTGCCAGCAGCTTAGCCTATTCGCAGGCCCCTAGCACAGATACGCAGTATTTT. Its translation: CASSLAYSQAPSTDTQYF.

V usage is TRBV12-3 or TRBV12-4 and J usage is TRBJ2-3; 10 nucleotides line up with TRBD2. The CDR3 consists of 17 residues. V lost 5 bases and J lost 0; bases outside the gene matches: 8. CDR3 coding DNA: TGTGCCAGCAGTCTAGGGCTGACTAGCGGGAGCACAGATACGCAGTATTTT. Protein product: CASSLGLTSGSTDTQYF.

This clonotype was picked up a small number of times. The V gene is TRBV4-1, the J gene TRBJ2-3, with 7 bases matching TRBD2. Germline loops: CDR1 MGHRA, CDR2 YSYEKL. This CDR3 contains 17 residues. Trimming removed 1 base from V and 4 bases from J; junction bases left unmatched: 11. CDR3 coding DNA: TGCGCCAGCAGCCAAGTAGCGGCGGGAGTGATCCCAGATACGCAGTATTTT. Its translation is CASSQVAAGVIPDTQYF.

V and J are TRBV2 and TRBJ1-4; D is possibly TRBD1 (6 bases). Trimming cost V 6 bases and J 4 bases, with 12 bases left between them. This CDR3 has 14 residues. CDR1 SNHLY and CDR2 FYNNEI come from the germline V gene. The chain's CDR3 is CASRNREYNEKLFF. The DNA for the CDR3 is TGTGCCAGCAGGAACAGGGAGTATAATGAAAAACTGTTTTTT.